Below, one TCR beta chain is given with its context. The data are from a study of radiotherapy plus CTLA-4 blockade in lung cancer. Sequencing was performed with immunoSEQ multiplex PCR; in TCRdb, only in-frame clones are kept and a portion is missing. Among under 90,000 clones listed, roughly 78% were seen once. V lost 4 bases, J lost 3 bases, and 4 bases stayed unmatched. CDR1 and CDR2 (germline): MDHEN, SYDVKM. The CDR3 totals 16 residues. The sequenced sample was peripheral blood, obtained from a patient treated with radiotherapy plus ipilimumab. The rearrangement uses TRBV28 and TRBJ1-4; the match to TRBD1 covers 11 bases. The TCR originated in a human donor with non-small cell lung cancer that progressed on radiotherapy plus ipilimumab. The CDR3: CASSSGTGGANEKLFF. The CDR3 coding sequence is TGTGCCAGCAGTTCCGGGACAGGGGGGGCTAATGAAAAACTGTTTTTT.